The clone carrying this T cell receptor beta chain has ten or more counts. Its matching antigen is unknown. TCR beta CDR3 sequences were amplified from RNA transcripts. Carried out on the TCR CDR3, a first-round RT-PCR used the HTBI primer set. TCRdb reprocessed the multiplex PCR reads with MiXCR, giving one entry per CDR3 protein. The sample has approximately 610,000 distinct CDR3 sequences; roughly 14% are singletons. The data are from a study of T cells in Graves' hyperthyroidism and ophthalmopathy. Overall study findings and caveats: Also found in blood were most expanded thyroid clonotypes above 0.001. Ophthalmopathy could be told apart from stable hyperthyroidism with a 13 V-J model.

Trimming left V 5 bases short and J 5 bases short, with 15 bases between. CDR3 length: 15 residues. For the diagnoses, clinical symptoms, serum thyroxine and TRAb, thyroid ultrasound and orbital computed tomography were used. The chain has TRBV12-3 or TRBV12-4 and TRBJ2-2, with a weak D call TRBD2 (6 bases). The sequenced sample was blood. This sequence originates from a woman aged 35 to 49 with Graves' ophthalmopathy. CDR3 bases: TGTGCCAGCAGTCGTCCGGGGGATGAAACCGGGGAGCTGTTTTTT. Its translation: CASSRPGDETGELFF.